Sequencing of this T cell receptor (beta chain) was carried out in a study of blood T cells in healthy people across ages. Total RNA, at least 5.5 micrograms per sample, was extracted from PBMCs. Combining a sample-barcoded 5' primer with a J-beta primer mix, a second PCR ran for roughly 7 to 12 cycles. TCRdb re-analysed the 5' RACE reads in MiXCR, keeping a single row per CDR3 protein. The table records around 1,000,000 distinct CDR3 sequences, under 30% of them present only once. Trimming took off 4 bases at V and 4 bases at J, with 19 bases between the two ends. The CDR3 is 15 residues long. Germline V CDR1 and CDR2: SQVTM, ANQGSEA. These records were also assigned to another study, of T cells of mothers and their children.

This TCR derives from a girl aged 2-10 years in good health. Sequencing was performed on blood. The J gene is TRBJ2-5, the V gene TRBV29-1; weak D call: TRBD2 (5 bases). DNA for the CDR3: TGCAGCGTTGCGGGCAGGTCGGTCGGGGTAGAGACCCAGTACTTC. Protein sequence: CSVAGRSVGVETQYF.